Included here is one TCR beta chain sequence, with context. Deletions cut 3 bases from V and 0 bases from J, with 10 bases between. The CDR3 is made up of 15 amino acids. Germline-derived CDR1 and CDR2 are WNHNN and SYGVQD (reference sequence). Residents of 24 US areas, aged roughly 18 to 89 years, made up the participants. Method: immunoSEQ multiplex PCR; TCRdb's copy keeps in-frame clones and lacks some. The sample includes about 210,000 clones, about 88% of them seen just once. This sample stems from a study of blood T cell repertoires in COVID-19. Study-level background: The samples span acute and convalescent COVID-19 from the United States, Italy and Spain.

The sequence was obtained from a woman aged 40 to 50 in a cohort exposed to, infected with or recovered from COVID-19 (not recorded which). The chain links TRBV10-1 to TRBJ2-3, with D unclear. Input material: PBMCs or T cells enriched from blood (not recorded which). The CDR3 is CASSETDPSTDTQYF. The CDR3, as DNA: TGCGCCAGCAGTGAAACAGACCCAAGCACAGATACGCAGTATTTT.